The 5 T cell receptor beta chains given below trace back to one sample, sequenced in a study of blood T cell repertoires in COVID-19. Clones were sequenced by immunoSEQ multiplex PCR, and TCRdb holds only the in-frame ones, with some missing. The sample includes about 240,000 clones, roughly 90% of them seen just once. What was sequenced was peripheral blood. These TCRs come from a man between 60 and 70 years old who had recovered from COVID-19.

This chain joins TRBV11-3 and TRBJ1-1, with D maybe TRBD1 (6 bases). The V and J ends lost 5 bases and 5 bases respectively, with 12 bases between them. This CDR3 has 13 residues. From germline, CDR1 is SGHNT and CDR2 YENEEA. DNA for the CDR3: TGTGCCAGCAGCCCACAGGGAGGGACTGAAGCTTTCTTT. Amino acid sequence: CASSPQGGTEAFF.

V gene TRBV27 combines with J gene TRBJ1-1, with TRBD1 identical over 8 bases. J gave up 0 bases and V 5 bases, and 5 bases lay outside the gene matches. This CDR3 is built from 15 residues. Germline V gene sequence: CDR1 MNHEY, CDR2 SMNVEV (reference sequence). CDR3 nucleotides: TGTGCCAGCAGTGACGGACAGGGAGTGAACACTGAAGCTTTCTTT. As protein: CASSDGQGVNTEAFF.

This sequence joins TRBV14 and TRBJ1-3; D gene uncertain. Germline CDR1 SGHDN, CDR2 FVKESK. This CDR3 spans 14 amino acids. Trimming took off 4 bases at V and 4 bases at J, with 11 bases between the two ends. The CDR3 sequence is CASSLERPGNTIYF. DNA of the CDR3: TGTGCCAGCAGCCTCGAGAGGCCCGGAAACACCATATATTTT.

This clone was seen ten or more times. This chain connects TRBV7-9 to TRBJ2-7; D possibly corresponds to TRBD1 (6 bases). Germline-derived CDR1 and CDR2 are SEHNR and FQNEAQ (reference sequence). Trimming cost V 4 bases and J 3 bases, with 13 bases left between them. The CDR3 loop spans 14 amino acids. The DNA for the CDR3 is TGTGCCAGCAGCTCAACCGGGACACGCTACGAGCAGTACGTC. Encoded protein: CASSSTGTRYEQYV.

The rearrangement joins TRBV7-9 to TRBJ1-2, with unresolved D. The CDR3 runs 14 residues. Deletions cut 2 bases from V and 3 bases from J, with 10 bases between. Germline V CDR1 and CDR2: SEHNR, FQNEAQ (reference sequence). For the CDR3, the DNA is TGTGCCAGCAGCTTATCAACAGAAGACTATGGCTACACCTTC. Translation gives CASSLSTEDYGYTF.